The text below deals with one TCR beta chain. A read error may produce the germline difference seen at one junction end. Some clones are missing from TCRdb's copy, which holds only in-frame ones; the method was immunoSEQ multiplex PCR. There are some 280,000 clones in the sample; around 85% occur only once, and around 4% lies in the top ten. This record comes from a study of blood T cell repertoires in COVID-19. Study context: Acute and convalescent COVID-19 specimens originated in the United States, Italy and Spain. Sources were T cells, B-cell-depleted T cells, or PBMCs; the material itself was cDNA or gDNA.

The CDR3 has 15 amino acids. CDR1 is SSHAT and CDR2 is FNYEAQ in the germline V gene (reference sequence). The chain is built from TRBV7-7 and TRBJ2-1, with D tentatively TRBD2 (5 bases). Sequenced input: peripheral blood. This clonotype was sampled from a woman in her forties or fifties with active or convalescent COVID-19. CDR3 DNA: TGTGCTAGCAGCCCGGAGGCCTCTCCGTACAATGAGCAGTTCTTC. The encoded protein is CASSPEASPYNEQFF. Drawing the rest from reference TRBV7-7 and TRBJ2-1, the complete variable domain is GAGVSQSPRYKVTKRGQDVTLRCDPISSHATLYWYQQALGQGPEFLTYFNYEAQPDKSGLPSDRFSAERPEGSISTLTIQRTEQRDSAMYRCASSPEASPYNEQFFGPGTRLTVL.